This T cell receptor (beta chain) is from a study of Graves' ophthalmopathy and Graves' hyperthyroidism. Looking at the study overall: Specimen type is peripheral blood, obtained at initial diagnosis before any treatment.

The CDR3 is 14 residues long. CDR1 DFQATT and CDR2 SNEGSKA come from the germline V gene (reference sequence). J was trimmed by 3 bases and V by 3 bases; bases with no gene match: 3. The sequenced template was RNA, covering the TCR beta CDR3 region. The workflow started with a first-round RT-PCR run with HTBI primers and then moved on to a second-round multiplex PCR. TCRdb re-analysed the multiplex PCR reads in MiXCR, keeping a single row per CDR3 protein. The table includes under 250,000 distinct CDR3 sequences, approximately 21% detected once. The chain has TRBV20-1 and TRBJ2-5; TRBD2 agrees at 11 bases. The sample consisted of peripheral blood. This TCR was recovered from a woman between 45 and 65 years old with Graves' ophthalmopathy. CDR3 bases: TGCAGTGCTAGGGAGGGACTAGCGGAAGAGACCCAGTACTTC. Translation gives CSAREGLAEETQYF.